These 8 T cell receptor beta chains originate from one sample sequenced in a study of vaccination and CD4 T cells after COVID-19. At the Johns Hopkins FTIC core, DNA taken from cultured CD4+ T cells was sequenced by way of the Oncomine TCR Beta short-read assay. From the PCR reads, TCRdb called clonotypes with MiXCR, one entry per CDR3 protein. The sample contains about 8,200 distinct CDR3 sequences, about 43% of which appear only once. The treatment was: 10-day PBMC culture with coronavirus spike peptide pools or control peptides (ViraFEST assay). Those CD4+ T cells from the unexposed donor predate the COVID-19 pandemic (2011-2018). These receptors have no identified antigens. Sequenced material: CD4+ T cells from blood, cultured in vitro. The receptors here all came from a human donor in good health.

The sample holds a few counts of this clonotype. V is TRBV27 and J is TRBJ1-2; 9 nucleotides agree with TRBD1. The germline V gene encodes CDR1 MNHEY and CDR2 SMNVEV (reference sequence). The CDR3 is made up of 15 amino acids. Trimming at V came to 6 bases and at J to 8 bases, leaving 13 bases not matched to a gene. CDR3 sequence: CASSFSGTGRSGYTF. CDR3 nucleotides: TGTGCCAGCAGCTTTTCCGGGACAGGGCGATCAGGCTACACCTTC.

The chain uses TRBV10-3 and TRBJ1-2; 8 bases are a match to TRBD1. Trimming cost V 6 bases and J 3 bases; bases outside gene matches: 6. The CDR3 contains 14 residues. The V gene's germline CDR1 is ENHRY and CDR2 SYGVKD. CDR3: CAIRPNRGDYGYTF. CDR3 bases: TGTGCCATCAGACCCAACAGGGGGGACTATGGCTACACCTTC.

The sample holds a few counts of this clonotype. V and J are TRBV6-5 and TRBJ2-7, with D possibly matching TRBD1 (5 bases). V was trimmed by 4 bases and J by 0 bases, leaving 10 bases between them. Germline V gene sequence: CDR1 MNHEY, CDR2 SVGAGI. The CDR3 contains 14 residues. The CDR3 DNA reads as TGTGCCAGCAGTTTTCTAGGGGACTCCTACGAGCAGTACTTC. This encodes CASSFLGDSYEQYF.

This clonotype appeared once. The chain recombines TRBV19 with TRBJ2-5, with D maybe TRBD1 (5 bases). Germline V gene lookup returns CDR1 LNHDA and CDR2 SQIVND (reference sequence). This CDR3 contains 12 residues. CDR3 coding DNA: TGTGCGGCTGGTCCAGGGTGGGAGACCCAGTACTTC. Translated: CAAGPGWETQYF.

This clonotype was seen a few times. This chain uses TRBV20-1 with TRBJ1-2; TRBD1 agrees at 8 bases. The CDR3 covers 14 residues. Germline values: CDR1 DFQATT, CDR2 SNEGSKA (reference sequence). Trimming removed 6 bases from V and 4 bases from J; junction bases left unmatched: 10. The CDR3 loop reads CSAPRTGQIYGYTF. Written as DNA, the CDR3 is TGCAGTGCACCGAGGACAGGGCAGATCTATGGCTACACCTTC.

The sample holds a few counts of this clonotype. This chain uses TRBV14 with TRBJ1-1, with D possibly being TRBD1 (6 bases). The ends were cut back, 8 bases at V and 4 bases at J, with 14 bases in the middle. Germline CDR1 SGHDN, CDR2 FVKESK. The CDR3 covers 13 residues. The CDR3 bases are TGTGCCAGCGGGGTAGGGGGGACCACTGAAGCTTTCTTT. Its protein product is CASGVGGTTEAFF.

The chain uses TRBV6-2 or TRBV6-3 and TRBJ1-2, with 7 bases matching TRBD1. CDR3 size: 12 residues. Germline values: CDR1 MNHEY, CDR2 SVGEGT. V dropped 4 bases and J dropped 10; count of bases not matched to a gene: 6. The CDR3: CASSFRQGSYTF. In nucleotides, the CDR3 is TGTGCCAGCAGTTTCCGACAGGGATCCTACACCTTC.

The rearrangement joins TRBV2 to TRBJ1-1; TRBD1 agrees at 7 bases. V lost 5 bases and J lost 1; bases outside the gene matches: 4. The germline gives CDR1 SNHLY, CDR2 FYNNEI. CDR3 length: 14 amino acids. The CDR3 nucleotides read TGTGCCAGCAGTATGGACAGGCGGAACACTGAAGCTTTCTTT. Protein: CASSMDRRNTEAFF.